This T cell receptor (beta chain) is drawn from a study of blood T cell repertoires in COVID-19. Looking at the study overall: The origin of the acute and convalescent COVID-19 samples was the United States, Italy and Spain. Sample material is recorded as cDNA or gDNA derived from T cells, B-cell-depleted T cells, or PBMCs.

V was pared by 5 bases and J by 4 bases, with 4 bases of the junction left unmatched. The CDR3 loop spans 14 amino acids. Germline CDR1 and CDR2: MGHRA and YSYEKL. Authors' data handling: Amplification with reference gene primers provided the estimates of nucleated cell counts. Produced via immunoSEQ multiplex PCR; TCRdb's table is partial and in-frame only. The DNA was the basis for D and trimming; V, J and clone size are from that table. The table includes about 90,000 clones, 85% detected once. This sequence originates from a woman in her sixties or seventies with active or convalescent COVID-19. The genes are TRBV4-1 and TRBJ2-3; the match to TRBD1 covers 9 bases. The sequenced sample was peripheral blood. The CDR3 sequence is CASSKGQGPDTQYF. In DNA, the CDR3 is TGCGCCAGCAGCAAGGGACAGGGACCAGATACGCAGTATTTT.